This T cell receptor beta chain was sequenced for a study of metastatic and nonmetastatic thyroid tumors. Study-level information: Both malignant and benign thyroid patients supplied peripheral blood and tumor or nodule tissue samples, across which the repertoires of these patients were then compared.

In its sample, this clone was seen many times. Its antigen is undetermined. Germline values: CDR1 SGHNT, CDR2 YYREEE (reference sequence). This CDR3 comprises 16 residues. The V segment lost 4 bases and the J segment 4 bases; nucleotides outside the gene matches: 13. Findings and caveats of the study: Reports indicated that malignant thyroid tumors showed significantly higher TCR beta diversity than benign nodules did, in blood and tumor.

Thyroid surgery was performed in patients who had received no treatment beforehand. Original handling: The authors used CDR3 differences across clinicopathological groups to build a distant-metastasis classifier for papillary thyroid cancer. TCRdb re-processed the PCR reads through MiXCR. The V and J calls shown here were made by TCRdb, not taken from the authors' results. The sample lists roughly 35,000 clones; 16% were seen once. Sequencing was done on a sample of blood. The chain carries TRBV5-4 and TRBJ2-5; TRBD1 matches 7 bases. The TCR was taken from a female donor with papillary thyroid cancer or a benign thyroid nodule (not recorded which). Some clones in this sample may be carry-over from other donors' samples. CDR3 region: CASSGDGTEGRETQYF. The DNA for the CDR3 is TGTGCCAGCAGCGGGGACGGGACAGAGGGACGAGAGACCCAGTACTTC.